The T cell receptor (beta chain) under discussion was sequenced for a study of blood T cell repertoires in COVID-19. This table comes from immunoSEQ multiplex PCR, and its TCRdb copy is limited to in-frame clones, with some not included. The sample has 110,000 to 150,000 clones, approximately 80% seen once. V trimming: 0 bases; J trimming: 2 bases; junction bases outside the gene matches: 4. CDR1 is SGHNT and CDR2 is YYREEE in the germline V gene (reference sequence). The CDR3 is made up of 17 amino acids. This sequence was found in a man between 65 and 79 years old who had recovered from COVID-19. The chain is built from TRBV5-4 and TRBJ2-3, with TRBD2 matching 12 bases. Specimen: peripheral blood. The CDR3, as DNA: TGTGCCAGCAGCTTGGGGGGACTAGCGGGTGTCACAGATACGCAGTATTTT. Its protein product is CASSLGGLAGVTDTQYF.